This T cell receptor beta chain was identified in a study of OX40 agonist ivuxolimab in advanced cancers. Study at large: Each patient was given ivuxolimab into a vein every 2 weeks, at 0.01 to 10 mg/kg.

Overall study results and limits: The CD4+ and CD8+ T cells in the blood had expanded clonally by week 6 at 0.1 to 3.0 mg/kg. CD4+ T cells averaged fewer expanded clones than CD8+ T cells.

Method: immunoSEQ multiplex PCR; TCRdb's copy keeps in-frame clones and lacks some. This sample yields about 100,000 clones, of which approximately 95% are seen a single time; 0.15% to 0.2% belongs to the top ten. CDR3 length equals 15 residues. The germline V gene encodes CDR1 MDHEN and CDR2 SYDVKM. J was trimmed by 6 bases and V by 7 bases; bases with no gene match: 9. On this clone: The antigen remains unidentified.

This material consisted of CD4+ or CD8+ T cells sorted from blood, taken in a trial of the OX40 agonist ivuxolimab. V is TRBV28 and J is TRBJ1-5; 10 bases are a match to TRBD1. This sequence originates from an adult with an advanced solid tumor such as melanoma, head and neck, liver or kidney cancer. The CDR3: CASKKSDRGSQPQHF. The CDR3 nucleotides read TGTGCCAGCAAGAAATCGGACAGGGGGAGTCAGCCCCAGCATTTT.